Below are 14 T cell receptor beta chains sequenced from a single sample in a study of cytomegalovirus exposure and HLA in healthy donors. The PCR used 60 Vbeta and 13 Jbeta primers. Libraries were prepared by immunoSEQ multiplex PCR; TCRdb keeps only in-frame clonotypes and omits some of them. The sample records approximately 130,000 clones, roughly four fifths being singletons. The sample was PBMCs. The receptors were gathered from a boy younger than 18 in good health and CMV-seronegative.

This sequence joins TRBV18 and TRBJ1-5; 9 bases fit TRBD1. Germline CDR1 reads KGHSH; CDR2 reads LQKENI. This CDR3 has 14 amino acids. The V segment lost 3 bases and the J segment 10 bases; nucleotides outside the gene matches: 7. CDR3 sequence reads: CASSPDRGSGPQHF. The CDR3 DNA follows: TGTGCCAGCTCACCGGACAGGGGTTCAGGTCCCCAGCATTTT.

The rearrangement links TRBV14 to TRBJ1-1; D is perhaps TRBD1 (5 bases). This CDR3 spans 16 amino acids. The germline CDR1 and CDR2 sequences are SGHDN and FVKESK. The V end lost 11 bases, the J end lost 4 bases, and 26 bases lay between the germline ends. The CDR3 spells CAGLYRGVLVCTEAFF. The CDR3 nucleotides read TGTGCCGGCTTGTACCGGGGGGTATTAGTTTGCACTGAAGCTTTCTTT.

This chain connects TRBV25-1 to TRBJ2-1; 9 bases are shared with TRBD2. In germline, CDR1 is MGHDK, CDR2 SYGVNS. V shed 6 bases, J shed 6 bases, and the junction held 6 bases outside the gene matches. The CDR3 extends over 14 amino acids. This CDR3 is CASRRREGPNEQFF. CDR3 bases: TGTGCCAGCAGAAGGCGGGAGGGCCCCAATGAGCAGTTCTTC.

The CDR3 DNA is TGCAGCTTTTCGGACAGGGGACCTGAAGCTTTCTTT. Encoded protein: CSFSDRGPEAFF. The genes are TRBV29-1 and TRBJ1-1; TRBD1 matches at 9 bases. The J segment lost 6 bases and the V segment lost 8 bases, leaving 7 bases of the junction unmatched. CDR1 is SQVTM, CDR2 ANQGSEA, per germline. The CDR3 sequence is 12 residues long.

This clone was recorded only once. Other DNA sequences in the same sample also yield this CDR3. The chain joins TRBV6-1 to TRBJ1-2; tentatively, D is TRBD1 (6 bases). CDR3 length: 17 amino acids. The germline V gene encodes CDR1 MNHNS and CDR2 SASEGT. V lost 2 bases to trimming and J lost 8 bases, with 24 bases between them. The CDR3 DNA follows: TGTGCCAGCAGTGAAAGGGGGGGACAACGCGTACGAAAAGGCTACACCTTC. Protein sequence: CASSERGGQRVRKGYTF.

The chain joins TRBV6-5 to TRBJ1-1; D gene uncertain. The CDR3 is 14 amino acids. CDR1 and CDR2 from the germline V gene are MNHEY and SVGAGI. Trimming cost V 4 bases and J 0 bases, with 9 bases left between them. CDR3 sequence reads: CASSWSRMNTEAFF. In nucleotides, the CDR3 is TGTGCCAGCAGTTGGTCCAGAATGAACACTGAAGCTTTCTTT.

The chain links TRBV19 to TRBJ1-1; tentative D call: TRBD1 (5 bases). The germline CDR1 and CDR2 sequences are LNHDA and SQIVND (reference sequence). The CDR3 spans 15 residues. V was trimmed by 1 base and J by 2 bases, leaving 11 bases between them. CDR3 residues: CASSIVVQANTEAFF. The DNA for the CDR3 is TGTGCCAGTAGTATAGTTGTACAGGCCAACACTGAAGCTTTCTTT.

This clone was seen a few times. CDR3 nucleotide sequence: TGTGCCAGCAGCTACAGGGGAAGCACAGATACGCAGTATTTT. Translated, it gives CASSYRGSTDTQYF. J is TRBJ2-3 and V is TRBV5-4, with TRBD1 matching over 7 bases. This CDR3 is 14 amino acids long. V trimming: 3 bases; J trimming: 0 bases; junction bases outside the gene matches: 1. Germline lookup yields CDR1 SGHNT and CDR2 YYREEE (reference sequence).

This clone was detected once. The chain uses TRBV15 and TRBJ2-1; possibly TRBD2 for D (5 bases). Germline V gene lookup returns CDR1 LNHNV and CDR2 YYDKDF (reference sequence). Trimming stripped 5 bases from V and 9 bases from J, with 14 bases between. There are 13 residues in the CDR3. The CDR3 coding sequence is TGTGCCACCAGCGGACTCCCTTCTCTTGAGCAGTTCTTC. Its translation: CATSGLPSLEQFF.

The chain combines TRBV30 with TRBJ1-1, with 7 positions matching TRBD1. Germline values: CDR1 GTSNPN, CDR2 SVGIG (reference sequence). V shed 7 bases and J 5 bases; nucleotides not matched to a gene: 13. The CDR3 totals 14 residues. CDR3 DNA sequence: TGTGCCTCCCGCCGGGCAGGGGGTTTTACTGAAGCTTTCTTT. Translated, it gives CASRRAGGFTEAFF.

This chain connects TRBV10-3 to TRBJ2-3, with 10 bases lining up with TRBD2. J was trimmed by 4 bases and V by 10 bases; bases with no gene match: 8. CDR3 length: 14 amino acids. Germline V gene sequence: CDR1 ENHRY, CDR2 SYGVKD. CDR3 coding DNA: TGTGCCACCCTCGGAGCGGGAGGGTCAGATACGCAGTATTTT. It translates to CATLGAGGSDTQYF.

The J gene is TRBJ1-5, the V gene TRBV13; a possible D gene is TRBD1 (5 bases). Trimming left V 0 bases short and J 6 bases short, with 9 bases between. Germline V gene lookup returns CDR1 PRHDT and CDR2 FYEKMQ (reference sequence). The CDR3 length is 14 residues. The CDR3 here is CASSLGRGAQPQHF. The CDR3 bases are TGTGCCAGCAGCTTAGGTCGCGGGGCTCAGCCCCAGCATTTT.

This chain uses TRBV6-6 with TRBJ1-1; 8 bases fit TRBD1. This CDR3 is 14 amino acids long. J gave up 10 bases and V 4 bases, and 11 bases lay outside the gene matches. Looked up from germline, CDR1 is MNHNY and CDR2 is SVGAGI (reference sequence). As DNA, the CDR3 is TGTGCCAGCAGTTTACAGGGGGAAGAGAGGGGAGCTTTCTTT. This sequence encodes CASSLQGEERGAFF.

J is TRBJ2-7 and V is TRBV4-3, with TRBD2 identical over 7 bases. Germline lookup yields CDR1 LGHNA and CDR2 YSLEER. CDR3 size: 17 residues. V was pared by 0 bases and J by 4 bases, with 12 bases of the junction left unmatched. The CDR3 loop is CASSQDEPASGPYEQYF. The CDR3 DNA is TGCGCCAGCAGCCAAGATGAACCGGCTAGCGGACCTTACGAGCAGTACTTC.